This T cell receptor beta chain was documented in a study of blood T cell repertoires in COVID-19. Study-wide background: Collection of acute and convalescent COVID-19 samples took place in the United States, Italy and Spain.

In the authors' methods: The authors estimated nucleated cell counts from reference gene primer amplification. Assay: immunoSEQ multiplex PCR; the TCRdb copy retains only in-frame clones and omits some. V, J and clone size were drawn from that table, and D and trimming were deduced from the DNA. Of approximately 290,000 clones listed, around 89% are singletons. The V gene end was trimmed by 6 bases and the J gene end by 9 bases; junction bases not matched to a gene: 1. Per the germline V gene, CDR1 is DFQATT and CDR2 is SNEGSKA (reference sequence). The CDR3 has 10 amino acids. The J gene is TRBJ2-1, the V gene TRBV20-1; 8 bases are shared with TRBD1. The clonotype was recovered from a man in his thirties or forties with acute or convalescent COVID-19. Sequenced material: peripheral blood. CDR3 sequence reads: CSARGLEQFF. DNA of the CDR3: TGCAGTGCCAGGGGGCTTGAGCAGTTCTTC.